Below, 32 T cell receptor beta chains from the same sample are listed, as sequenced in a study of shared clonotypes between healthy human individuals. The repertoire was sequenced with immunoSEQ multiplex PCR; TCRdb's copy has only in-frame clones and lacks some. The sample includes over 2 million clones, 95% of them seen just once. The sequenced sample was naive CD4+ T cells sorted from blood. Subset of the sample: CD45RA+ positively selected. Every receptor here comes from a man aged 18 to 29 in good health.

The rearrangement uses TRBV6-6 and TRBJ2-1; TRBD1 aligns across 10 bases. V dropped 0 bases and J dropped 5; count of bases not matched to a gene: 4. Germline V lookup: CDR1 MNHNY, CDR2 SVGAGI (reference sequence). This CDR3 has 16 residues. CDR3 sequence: CASSYSGDRGDNEQFF. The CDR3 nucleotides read TGTGCCAGCAGTTACTCGGGGGACAGGGGAGACAATGAGCAGTTCTTC.

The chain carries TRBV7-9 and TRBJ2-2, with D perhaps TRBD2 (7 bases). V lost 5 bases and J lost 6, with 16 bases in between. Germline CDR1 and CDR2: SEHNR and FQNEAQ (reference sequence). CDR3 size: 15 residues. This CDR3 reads CASSNRLAGAGELFF. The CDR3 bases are TGTGCCAGCAGCAACCGACTAGCAGGGGCCGGGGAGCTGTTTTTT.

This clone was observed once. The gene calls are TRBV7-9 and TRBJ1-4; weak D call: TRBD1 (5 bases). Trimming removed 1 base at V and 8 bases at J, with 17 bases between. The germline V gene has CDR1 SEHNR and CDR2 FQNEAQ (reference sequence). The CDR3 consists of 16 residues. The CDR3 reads CASSLGVGQGGEKLFF. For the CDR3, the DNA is TGTGCCAGCAGCTTAGGGGTGGGTCAGGGAGGCGAAAAACTGTTTTTT.

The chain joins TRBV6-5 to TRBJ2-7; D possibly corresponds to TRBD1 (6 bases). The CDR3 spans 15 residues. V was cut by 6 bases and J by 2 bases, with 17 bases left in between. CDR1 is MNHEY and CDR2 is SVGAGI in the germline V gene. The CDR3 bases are TGTGCCAGCAGCTCGGACAGATTAGCCCCCTACGAGCAGTACTTC. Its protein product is CASSSDRLAPYEQYF.

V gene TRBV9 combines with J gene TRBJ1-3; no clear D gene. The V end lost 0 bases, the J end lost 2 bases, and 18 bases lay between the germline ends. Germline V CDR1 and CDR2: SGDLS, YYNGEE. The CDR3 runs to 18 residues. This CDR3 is CASSVGPGGSVAGNTIYF. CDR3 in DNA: TGTGCCAGCAGCGTAGGACCGGGAGGATCTGTTGCTGGAAACACCATATATTTT.

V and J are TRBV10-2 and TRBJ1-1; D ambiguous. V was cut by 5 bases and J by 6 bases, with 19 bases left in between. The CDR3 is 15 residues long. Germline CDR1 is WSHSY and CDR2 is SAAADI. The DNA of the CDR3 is TGCGCCAGCAGTCCGGCTGACCCGGTAAAATCTGAAGCTTTCTTT. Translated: CASSPADPVKSEAFF.

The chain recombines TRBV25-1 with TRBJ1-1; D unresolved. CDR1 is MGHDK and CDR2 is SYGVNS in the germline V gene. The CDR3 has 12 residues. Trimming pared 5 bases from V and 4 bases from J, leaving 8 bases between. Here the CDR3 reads CASSYSGTEAFF. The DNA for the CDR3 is TGTGCCAGCAGTTATTCCGGCACTGAAGCTTTCTTT.

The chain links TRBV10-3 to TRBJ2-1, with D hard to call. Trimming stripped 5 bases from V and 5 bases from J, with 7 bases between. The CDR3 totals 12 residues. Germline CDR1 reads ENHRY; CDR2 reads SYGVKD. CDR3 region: CAISNRDNEQFF. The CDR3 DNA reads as TGTGCCATCAGTAACCGGGACAATGAGCAGTTCTTC.

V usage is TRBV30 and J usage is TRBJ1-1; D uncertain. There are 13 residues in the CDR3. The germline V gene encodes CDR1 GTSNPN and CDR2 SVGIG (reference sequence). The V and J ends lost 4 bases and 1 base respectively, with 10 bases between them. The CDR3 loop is CAWTQETNTEAFF. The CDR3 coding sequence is TGTGCCTGGACTCAAGAAACGAACACTGAAGCTTTCTTT.

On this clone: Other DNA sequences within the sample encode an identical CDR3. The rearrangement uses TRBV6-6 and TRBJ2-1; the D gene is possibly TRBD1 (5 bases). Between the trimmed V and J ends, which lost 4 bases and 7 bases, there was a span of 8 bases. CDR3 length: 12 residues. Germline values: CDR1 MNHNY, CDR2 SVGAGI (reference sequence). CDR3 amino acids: CASSFSGNEQFF. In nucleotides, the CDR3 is TGTGCCAGCAGTTTCTCAGGGAATGAGCAGTTCTTC.

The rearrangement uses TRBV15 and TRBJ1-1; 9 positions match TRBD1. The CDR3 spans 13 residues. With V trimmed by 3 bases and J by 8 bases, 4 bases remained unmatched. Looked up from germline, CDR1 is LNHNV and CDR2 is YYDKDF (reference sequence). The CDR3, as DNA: TGTGCCACCAGCAGCCTCGGGACAGGGGAAGCTTTCTTT. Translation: CATSSLGTGEAFF.

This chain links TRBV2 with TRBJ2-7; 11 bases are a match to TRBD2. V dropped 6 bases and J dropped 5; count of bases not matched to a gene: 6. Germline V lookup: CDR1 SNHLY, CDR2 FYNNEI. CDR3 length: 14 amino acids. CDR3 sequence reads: CASRRTSGSHEQYF. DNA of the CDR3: TGTGCCAGCAGGCGGACTAGCGGGTCCCACGAGCAGTACTTC.

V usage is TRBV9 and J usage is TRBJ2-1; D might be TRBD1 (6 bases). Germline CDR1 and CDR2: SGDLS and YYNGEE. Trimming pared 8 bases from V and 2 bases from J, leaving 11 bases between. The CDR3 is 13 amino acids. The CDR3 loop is CASSGVPYNEQFF. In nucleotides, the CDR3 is TGTGCCAGTTCAGGGGTCCCCTACAATGAGCAGTTCTTC.

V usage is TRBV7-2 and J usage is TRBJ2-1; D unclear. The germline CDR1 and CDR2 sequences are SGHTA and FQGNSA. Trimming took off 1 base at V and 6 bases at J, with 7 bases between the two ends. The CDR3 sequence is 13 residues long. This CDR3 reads CASSLGAINEQFF. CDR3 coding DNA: TGTGCCAGCAGCTTAGGGGCCATCAATGAGCAGTTCTTC.

The CDR3 sequence: CAISARTGGYEQYF. CDR3 sequence (DNA): TGTGCCATCAGCGCCCGGACAGGGGGCTACGAGCAGTACTTC. J is TRBJ2-7 and V is TRBV10-3; 10 nucleotides match TRBD1. V lost 6 bases to trimming and J lost 3 bases; unmatched junction nucleotides: 5. The CDR3 has 14 residues. Germline V gives CDR1 ENHRY, CDR2 SYGVKD.

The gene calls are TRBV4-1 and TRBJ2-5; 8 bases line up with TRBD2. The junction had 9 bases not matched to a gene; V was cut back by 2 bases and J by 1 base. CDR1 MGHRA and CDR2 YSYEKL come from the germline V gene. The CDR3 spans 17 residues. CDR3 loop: CASSQSLTTSGQETQYF. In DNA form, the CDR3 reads TGCGCCAGCAGCCAATCCCTCACCACTAGCGGCCAAGAGACCCAGTACTTC.

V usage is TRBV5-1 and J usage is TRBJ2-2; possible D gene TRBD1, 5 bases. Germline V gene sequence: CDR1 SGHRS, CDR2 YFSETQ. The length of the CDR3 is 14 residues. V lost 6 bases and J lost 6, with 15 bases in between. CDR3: CASTGWIRAGELFF. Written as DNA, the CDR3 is TGCGCCAGCACAGGTTGGATCAGGGCCGGGGAGCTGTTTTTT.

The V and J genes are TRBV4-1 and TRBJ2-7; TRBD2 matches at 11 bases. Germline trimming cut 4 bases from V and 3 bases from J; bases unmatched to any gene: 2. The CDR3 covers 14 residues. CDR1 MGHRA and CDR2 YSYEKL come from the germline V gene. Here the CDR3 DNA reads TGCGCCAGCAGCCTGGGACTAGCGGACTACGAGCAGTACTTC. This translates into CASSLGLADYEQYF.

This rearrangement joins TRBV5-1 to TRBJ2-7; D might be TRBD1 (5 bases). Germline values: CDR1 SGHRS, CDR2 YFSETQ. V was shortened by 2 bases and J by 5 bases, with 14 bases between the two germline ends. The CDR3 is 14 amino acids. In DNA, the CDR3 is TGCGCCAGCAGCTTACAGGCCCCGGGCCACGAGCAGTACTTC. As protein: CASSLQAPGHEQYF.

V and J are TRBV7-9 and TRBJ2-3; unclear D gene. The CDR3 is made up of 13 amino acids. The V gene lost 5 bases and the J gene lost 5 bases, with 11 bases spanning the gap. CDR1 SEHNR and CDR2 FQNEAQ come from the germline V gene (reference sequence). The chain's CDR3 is CASSRRPIDTQYF. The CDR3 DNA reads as TGTGCCAGCAGCCGCCGGCCTATAGATACGCAGTATTTT.

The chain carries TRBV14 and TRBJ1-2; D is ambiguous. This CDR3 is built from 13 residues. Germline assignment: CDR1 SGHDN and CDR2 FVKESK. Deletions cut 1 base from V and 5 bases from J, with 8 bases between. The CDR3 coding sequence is TGTGCCAGCAGCCAAGGCGGGGTTTATGGCTACACCTTC. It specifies CASSQGGVYGYTF.

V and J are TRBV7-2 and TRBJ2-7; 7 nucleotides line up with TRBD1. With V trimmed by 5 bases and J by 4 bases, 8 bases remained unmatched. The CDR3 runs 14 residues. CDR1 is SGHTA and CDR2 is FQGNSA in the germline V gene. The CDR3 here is CASSGNRGQYEQYF. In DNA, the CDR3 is TGTGCCAGCAGCGGCAACAGGGGTCAATACGAGCAGTACTTC.

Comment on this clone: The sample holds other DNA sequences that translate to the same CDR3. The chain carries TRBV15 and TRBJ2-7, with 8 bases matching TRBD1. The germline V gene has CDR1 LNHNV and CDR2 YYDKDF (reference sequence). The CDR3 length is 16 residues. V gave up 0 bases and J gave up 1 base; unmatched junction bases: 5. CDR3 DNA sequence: TGTGCCACCAGCAGAGACCCAGGGGGCTCATCCTACGAGCAGTACTTC. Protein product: CATSRDPGGSSYEQYF.

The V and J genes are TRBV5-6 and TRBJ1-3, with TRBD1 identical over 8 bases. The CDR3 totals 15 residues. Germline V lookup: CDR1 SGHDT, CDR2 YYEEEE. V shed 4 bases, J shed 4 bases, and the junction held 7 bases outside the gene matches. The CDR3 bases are TGTGCCAGCAGCGGCGGACAGGGCGCAGGAAACACCATATATTTT. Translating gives CASSGGQGAGNTIYF.

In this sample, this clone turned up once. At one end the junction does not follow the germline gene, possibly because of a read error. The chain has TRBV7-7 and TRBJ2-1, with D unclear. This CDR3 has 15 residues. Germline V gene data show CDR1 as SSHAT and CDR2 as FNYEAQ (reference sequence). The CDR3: CASSLGGAKYNEQFF. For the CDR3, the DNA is TGTGCTAGCAGCTTGGGCGGAGCAAAATACAATGAGCAGTTCTTC.

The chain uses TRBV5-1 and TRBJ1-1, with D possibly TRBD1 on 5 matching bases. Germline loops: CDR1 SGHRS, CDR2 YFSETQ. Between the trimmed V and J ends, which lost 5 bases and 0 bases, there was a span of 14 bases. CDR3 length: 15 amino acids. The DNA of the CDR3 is TGCGCCAGCAGTACCAGGGCGGGAATGAACACTGAAGCTTTCTTT. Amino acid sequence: CASSTRAGMNTEAFF.

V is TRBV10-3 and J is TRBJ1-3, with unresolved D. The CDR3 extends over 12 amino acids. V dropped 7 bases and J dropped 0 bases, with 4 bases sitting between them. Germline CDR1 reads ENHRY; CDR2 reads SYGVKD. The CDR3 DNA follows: TGTGCCATCACCCCCTCTGGAAACACCATATATTTT. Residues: CAITPSGNTIYF.

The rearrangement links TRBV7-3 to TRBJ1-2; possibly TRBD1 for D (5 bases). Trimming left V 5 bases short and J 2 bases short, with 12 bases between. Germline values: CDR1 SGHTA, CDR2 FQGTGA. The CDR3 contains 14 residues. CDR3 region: CASSPRGGNYGYTF. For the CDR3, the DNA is TGTGCCAGCAGCCCCCGGGGGGGGAACTATGGCTACACCTTC.

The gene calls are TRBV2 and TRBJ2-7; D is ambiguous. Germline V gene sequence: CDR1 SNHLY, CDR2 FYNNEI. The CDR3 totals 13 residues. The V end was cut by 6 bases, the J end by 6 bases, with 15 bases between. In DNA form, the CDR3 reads TGTGCCAGCAGCCCCAGGATGGGTGCCGAGCAGTACTTC. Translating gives CASSPRMGAEQYF.

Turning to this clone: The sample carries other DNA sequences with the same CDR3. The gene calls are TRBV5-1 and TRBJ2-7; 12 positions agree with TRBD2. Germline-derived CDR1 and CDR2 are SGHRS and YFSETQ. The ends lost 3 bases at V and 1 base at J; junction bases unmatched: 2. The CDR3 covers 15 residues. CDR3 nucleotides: TGCGCCAGCAGCTGGGGGACTAGCGGGTCCTACGAGCAGTACTTC. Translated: CASSWGTSGSYEQYF.

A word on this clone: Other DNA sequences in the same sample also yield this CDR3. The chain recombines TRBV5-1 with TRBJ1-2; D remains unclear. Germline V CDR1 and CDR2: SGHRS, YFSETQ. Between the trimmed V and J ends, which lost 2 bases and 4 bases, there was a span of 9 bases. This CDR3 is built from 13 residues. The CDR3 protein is CASSFPEGYGYTF. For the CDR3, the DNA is TGCGCCAGCAGCTTCCCGGAGGGCTATGGCTACACCTTC.

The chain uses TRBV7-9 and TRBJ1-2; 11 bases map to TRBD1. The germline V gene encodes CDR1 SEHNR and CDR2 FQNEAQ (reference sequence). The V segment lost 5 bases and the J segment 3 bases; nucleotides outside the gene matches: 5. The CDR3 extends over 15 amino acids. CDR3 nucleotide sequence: TGTGCCAGCAGCCGGACAGGGGGCTCCCACTATGGCTACACCTTC. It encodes CASSRTGGSHYGYTF.